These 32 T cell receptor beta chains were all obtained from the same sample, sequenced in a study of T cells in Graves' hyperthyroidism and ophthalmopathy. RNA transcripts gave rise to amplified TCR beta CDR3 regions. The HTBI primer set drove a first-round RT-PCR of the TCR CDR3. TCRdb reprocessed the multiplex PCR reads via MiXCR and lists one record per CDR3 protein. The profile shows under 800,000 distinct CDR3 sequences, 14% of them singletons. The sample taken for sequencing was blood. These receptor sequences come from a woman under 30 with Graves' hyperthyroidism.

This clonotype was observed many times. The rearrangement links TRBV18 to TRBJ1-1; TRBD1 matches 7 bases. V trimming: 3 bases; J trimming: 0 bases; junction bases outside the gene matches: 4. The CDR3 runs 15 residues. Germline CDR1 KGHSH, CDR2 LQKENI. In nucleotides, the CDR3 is TGTGCCAGCTCACCGACGGGACAGATGAACACTGAAGCTTTCTTT. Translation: CASSPTGQMNTEAFF. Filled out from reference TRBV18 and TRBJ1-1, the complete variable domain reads NAGVMQNPRHLVRRRGQEARLRCSPMKGHSHVYWYRQLPEEGLKFMVYLQKENIIDESGMPKERFSAEFPKEGPSILRIQQVVRGDSAAYFCASSPTGQMNTEAFFGQGTRLTVV.

The CDR3 coding sequence is TGCGCCAGCAGCCGAGGACAGGGGAGGAATTCACCCCTCCACTTT. Protein product: CASSRGQGRNSPLHF. This chain joins TRBV4-1 and TRBJ1-6, with 9 positions matching TRBD1. This CDR3 is 15 amino acids long. Per the germline V gene, CDR1 is MGHRA and CDR2 is YSYEKL. Germline trimming cut 4 bases from V and 7 bases from J; bases unmatched to any gene: 5.

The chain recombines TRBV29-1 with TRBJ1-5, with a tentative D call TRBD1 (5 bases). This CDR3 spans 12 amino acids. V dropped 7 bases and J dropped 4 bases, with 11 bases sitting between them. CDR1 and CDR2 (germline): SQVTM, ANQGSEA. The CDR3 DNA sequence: TGCAGCGGGGGGATGCAAAATCAGCCCCAGCATTTT. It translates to CSGGMQNQPQHF.

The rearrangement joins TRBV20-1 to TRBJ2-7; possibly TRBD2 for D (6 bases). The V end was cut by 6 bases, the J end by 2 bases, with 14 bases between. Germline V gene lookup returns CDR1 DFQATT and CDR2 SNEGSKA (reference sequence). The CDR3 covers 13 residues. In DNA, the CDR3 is TGCAGTGCGGCCTTGACTAGTCCCTACGAGCAGTACTTC. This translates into CSAALTSPYEQYF.

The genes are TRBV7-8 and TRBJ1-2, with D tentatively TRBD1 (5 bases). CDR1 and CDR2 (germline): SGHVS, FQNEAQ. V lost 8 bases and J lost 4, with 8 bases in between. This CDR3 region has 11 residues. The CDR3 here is CASGTAYGYTF. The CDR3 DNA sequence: TGTGCCAGCGGGACGGCCTATGGCTACACCTTC.

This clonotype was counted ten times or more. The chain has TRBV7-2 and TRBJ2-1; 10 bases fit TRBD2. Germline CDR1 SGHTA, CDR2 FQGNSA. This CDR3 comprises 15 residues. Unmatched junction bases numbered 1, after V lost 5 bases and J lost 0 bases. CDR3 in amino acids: CASSPSGSSYNEQFF. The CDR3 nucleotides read TGTGCCAGCAGCCCTAGCGGGAGCTCCTACAATGAGCAGTTCTTC. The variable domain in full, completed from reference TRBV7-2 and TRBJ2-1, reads GAGVSQSPSNKVTEKGKDVELRCDPISGHTALYWYRQSLGQGLEFLIYFQGNSAPDKSGLPSDRFSAERTGGSVSTLTIQRTQQEDSAVYLCASSPSGSSYNEQFFGPGTRLTVL.

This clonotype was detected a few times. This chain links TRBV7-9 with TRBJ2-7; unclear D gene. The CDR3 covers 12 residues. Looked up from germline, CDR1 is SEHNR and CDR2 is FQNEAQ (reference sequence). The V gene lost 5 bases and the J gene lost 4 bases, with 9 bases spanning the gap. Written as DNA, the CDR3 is TGTGCCAGCAGCCTTGACTTTTACGAGCAGTACTTC. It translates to CASSLDFYEQYF.

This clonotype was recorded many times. Written as DNA, the CDR3 is TGTGCCAGCAGCTTGTATAGCGGGAGCGACAATGAGCAGTTCTTC. It specifies CASSLYSGSDNEQFF. This chain joins TRBV11-2 and TRBJ2-1; 9 nucleotides match TRBD2. This CDR3 has 15 residues. Germline CDR1 and CDR2: SGHAT and FQNNGV. V shed 3 bases and J 5 bases; nucleotides not matched to a gene: 5.

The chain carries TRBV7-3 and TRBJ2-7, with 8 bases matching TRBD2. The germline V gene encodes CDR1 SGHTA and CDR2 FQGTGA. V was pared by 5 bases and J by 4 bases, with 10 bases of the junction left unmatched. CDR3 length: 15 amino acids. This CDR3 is CASSQYGSGKYEQYF. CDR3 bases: TGTGCCAGCAGCCAGTACGGTAGCGGGAAGTACGAGCAGTACTTC. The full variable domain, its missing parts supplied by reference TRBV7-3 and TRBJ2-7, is GAGVSQTPSNKVTEKGKYVELRCDPISGHTALYWYRQSLGQGPEFLIYFQGTGAADDSGLPNDRFFAVRPEGSVSTLKIQRTERGDSAVYLCASSQYGSGKYEQYFGPGTRLTVT.

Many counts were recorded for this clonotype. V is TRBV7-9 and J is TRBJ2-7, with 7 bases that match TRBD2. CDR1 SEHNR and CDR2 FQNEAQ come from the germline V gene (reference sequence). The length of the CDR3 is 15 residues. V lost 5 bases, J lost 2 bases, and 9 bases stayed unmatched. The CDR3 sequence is CASSLRAGAPYEQYF. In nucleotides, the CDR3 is TGTGCCAGCAGCCTTAGGGCGGGAGCCCCCTACGAGCAGTACTTC.

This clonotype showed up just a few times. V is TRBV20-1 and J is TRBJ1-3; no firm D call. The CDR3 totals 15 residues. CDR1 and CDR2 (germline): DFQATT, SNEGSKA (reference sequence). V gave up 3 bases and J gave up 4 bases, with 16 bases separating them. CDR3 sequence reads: CSASRGTVGGNTIYF. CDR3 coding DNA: TGCAGTGCTAGCCGGGGTACAGTTGGGGGAAACACCATATATTTT.

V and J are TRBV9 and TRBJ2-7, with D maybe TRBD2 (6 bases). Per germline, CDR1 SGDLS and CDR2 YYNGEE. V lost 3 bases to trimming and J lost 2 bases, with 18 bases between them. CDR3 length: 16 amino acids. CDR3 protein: CASSASGSVAAYEQYF. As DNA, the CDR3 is TGTGCCAGCAGCGCTTCCGGGTCAGTAGCGGCCTACGAGCAGTACTTC.

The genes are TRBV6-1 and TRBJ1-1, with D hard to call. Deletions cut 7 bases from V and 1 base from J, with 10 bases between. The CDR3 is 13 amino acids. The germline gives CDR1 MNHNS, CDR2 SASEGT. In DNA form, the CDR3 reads TGTGCCAGCAAAACCGGAGAGAACACTGAAGCTTTCTTT. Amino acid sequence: CASKTGENTEAFF.

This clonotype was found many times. Here the CDR3 DNA reads TGTGCCAGCAGTCTTGGGAGGCGGCTGGAATTCGGCGAGCAGTTCTTC. This translates into CASSLGRRLEFGEQFF. The chain joins TRBV6-2 or TRBV6-3 to TRBJ2-1; tentatively, D is TRBD2 (6 bases). The CDR3 consists of 16 residues. Germline CDR1 reads MNHEY; CDR2 reads SVGEGT. Trimming cost V 5 bases and J 10 bases, with 24 bases left between them.

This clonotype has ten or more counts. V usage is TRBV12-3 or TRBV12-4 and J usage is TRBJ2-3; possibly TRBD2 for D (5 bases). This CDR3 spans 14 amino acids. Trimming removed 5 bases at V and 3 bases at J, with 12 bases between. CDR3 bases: TGTGCCAGCAGTGACACCACGGGGACAGATACGCAGTATTTT. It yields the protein CASSDTTGTDTQYF.

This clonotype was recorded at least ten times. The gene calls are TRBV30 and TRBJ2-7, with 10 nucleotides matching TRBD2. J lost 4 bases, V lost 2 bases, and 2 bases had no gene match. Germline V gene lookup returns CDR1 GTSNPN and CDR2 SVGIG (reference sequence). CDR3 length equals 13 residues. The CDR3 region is CAWSRTSGYEQYF. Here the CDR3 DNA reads TGTGCCTGGAGTAGGACTAGCGGTTACGAGCAGTACTTC.

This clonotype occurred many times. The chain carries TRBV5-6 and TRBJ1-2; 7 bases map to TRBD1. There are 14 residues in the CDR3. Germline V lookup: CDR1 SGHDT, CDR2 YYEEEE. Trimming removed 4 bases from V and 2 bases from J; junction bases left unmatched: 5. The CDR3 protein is CASSRGQRNYGYTF. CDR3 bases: TGTGCCAGCAGCCGGGGACAGCGGAACTATGGCTACACCTTC.

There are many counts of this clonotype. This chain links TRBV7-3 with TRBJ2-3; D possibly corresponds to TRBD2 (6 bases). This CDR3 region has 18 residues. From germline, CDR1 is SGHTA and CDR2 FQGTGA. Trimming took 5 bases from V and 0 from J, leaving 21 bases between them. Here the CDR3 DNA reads TGTGCCAGCAGCCCTTCGCGGCGTTTTAGCGGCAGCACAGATACGCAGTATTTT. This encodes CASSPSRRFSGSTDTQYF.

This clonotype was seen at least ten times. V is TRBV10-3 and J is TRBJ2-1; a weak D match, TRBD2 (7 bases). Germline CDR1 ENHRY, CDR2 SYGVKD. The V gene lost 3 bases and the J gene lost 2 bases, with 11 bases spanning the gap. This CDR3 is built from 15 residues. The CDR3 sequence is CAISDGGQTYNEQFF. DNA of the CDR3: TGTGCCATCAGTGACGGGGGGCAAACCTACAATGAGCAGTTCTTC.

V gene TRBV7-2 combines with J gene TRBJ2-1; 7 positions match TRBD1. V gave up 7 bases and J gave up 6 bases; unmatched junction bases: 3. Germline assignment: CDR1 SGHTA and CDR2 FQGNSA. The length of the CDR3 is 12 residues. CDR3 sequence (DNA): TGTGCCAGCACAAGACAGGGCAATGAGCAGTTCTTC. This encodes CASTRQGNEQFF.

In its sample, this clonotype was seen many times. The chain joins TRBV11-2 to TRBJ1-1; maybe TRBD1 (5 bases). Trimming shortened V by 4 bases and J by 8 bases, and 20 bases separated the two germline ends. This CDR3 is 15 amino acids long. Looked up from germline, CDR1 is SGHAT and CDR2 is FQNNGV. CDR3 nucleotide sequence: TGTGCCAGCAGCTCCCACCGAACAGGAAGATCCGAAGCTTTCTTT. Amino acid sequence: CASSSHRTGRSEAFF.

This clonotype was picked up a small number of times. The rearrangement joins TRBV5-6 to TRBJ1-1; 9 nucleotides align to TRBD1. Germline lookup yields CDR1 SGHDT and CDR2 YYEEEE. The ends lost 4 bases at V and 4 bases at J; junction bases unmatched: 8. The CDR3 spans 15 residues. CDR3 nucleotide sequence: TGTGCCAGCAGCCCGCCGGGACAGGGCAGCACTGAAGCTTTCTTT. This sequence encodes CASSPPGQGSTEAFF. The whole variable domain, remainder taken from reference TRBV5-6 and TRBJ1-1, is DAGVTQSPTHLIKTRGQQVTLRCSPKSGHDTVSWYQQALGQGPQFIFQYYEEEERQRGNFPDRFSGHQFPNYSSELNVNALLLGDSALYLCASSPPGQGSTEAFFGQGTRLTVV.

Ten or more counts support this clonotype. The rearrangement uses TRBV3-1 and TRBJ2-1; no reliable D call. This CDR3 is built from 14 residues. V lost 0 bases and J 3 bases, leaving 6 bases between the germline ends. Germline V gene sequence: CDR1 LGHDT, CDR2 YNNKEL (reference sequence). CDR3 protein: CASSQDNFYNEQFF. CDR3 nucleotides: TGTGCCAGCAGCCAAGACAACTTCTACAATGAGCAGTTCTTC.

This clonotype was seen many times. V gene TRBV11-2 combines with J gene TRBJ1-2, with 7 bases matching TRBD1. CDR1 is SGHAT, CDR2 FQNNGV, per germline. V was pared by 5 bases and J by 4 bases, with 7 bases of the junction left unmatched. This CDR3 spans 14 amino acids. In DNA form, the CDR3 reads TGTGCCAGCAGCGGAAACAGGGGACGCTATGGCTACACCTTC. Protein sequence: CASSGNRGRYGYTF.

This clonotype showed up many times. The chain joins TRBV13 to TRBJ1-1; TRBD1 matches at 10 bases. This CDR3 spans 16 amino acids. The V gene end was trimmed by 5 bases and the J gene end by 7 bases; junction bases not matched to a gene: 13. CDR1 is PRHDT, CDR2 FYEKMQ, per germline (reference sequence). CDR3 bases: TGTGCCAGCAGCCTCCGACAGGGGGCGGTTACTAGTGAAGCTTTCTTT. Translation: CASSLRQGAVTSEAFF.

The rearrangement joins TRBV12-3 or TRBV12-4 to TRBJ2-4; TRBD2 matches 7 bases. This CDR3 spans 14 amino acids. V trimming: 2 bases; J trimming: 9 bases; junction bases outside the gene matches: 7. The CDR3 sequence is CASSLIAGDVIQYF. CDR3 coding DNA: TGTGCCAGCAGTTTAATCGCGGGAGACGTCATTCAGTACTTC.

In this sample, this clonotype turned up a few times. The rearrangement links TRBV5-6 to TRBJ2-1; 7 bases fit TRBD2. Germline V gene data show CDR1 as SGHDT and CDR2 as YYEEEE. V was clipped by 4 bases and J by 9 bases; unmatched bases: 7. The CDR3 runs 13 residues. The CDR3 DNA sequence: TGTGCCAGCAGCGTGCTAGCGGCGGGTGAGCAGTTCTTC. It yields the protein CASSVLAAGEQFF.

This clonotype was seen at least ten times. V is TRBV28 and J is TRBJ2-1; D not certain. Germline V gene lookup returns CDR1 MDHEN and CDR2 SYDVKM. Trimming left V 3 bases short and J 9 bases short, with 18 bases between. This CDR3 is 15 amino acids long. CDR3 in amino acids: CASSFDALRNTEQFF. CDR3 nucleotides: TGTGCCAGCAGTTTCGACGCCCTTCGCAACACTGAGCAGTTCTTC.

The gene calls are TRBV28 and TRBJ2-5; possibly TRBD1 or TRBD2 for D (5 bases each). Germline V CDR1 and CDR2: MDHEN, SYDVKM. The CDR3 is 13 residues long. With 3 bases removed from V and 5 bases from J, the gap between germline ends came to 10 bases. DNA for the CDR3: TGTGCCAGCAGTTTCGAGGGGTGGGAGACCCAGTACTTC. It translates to CASSFEGWETQYF.

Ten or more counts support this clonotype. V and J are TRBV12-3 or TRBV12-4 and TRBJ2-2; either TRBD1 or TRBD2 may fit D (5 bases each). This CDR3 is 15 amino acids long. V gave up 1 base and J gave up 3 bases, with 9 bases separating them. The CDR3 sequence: CASSLGDHHTGELFF. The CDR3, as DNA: TGTGCCAGCAGTTTAGGGGACCATCACACCGGGGAGCTGTTTTTT.

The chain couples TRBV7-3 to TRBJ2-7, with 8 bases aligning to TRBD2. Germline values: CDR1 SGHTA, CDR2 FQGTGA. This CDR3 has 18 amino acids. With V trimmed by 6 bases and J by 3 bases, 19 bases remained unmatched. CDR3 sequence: CASRPTPGGEGIVYEQYF. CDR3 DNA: TGTGCCAGCAGGCCCACCCCGGGGGGGGAGGGCATCGTCTACGAGCAGTACTTC.

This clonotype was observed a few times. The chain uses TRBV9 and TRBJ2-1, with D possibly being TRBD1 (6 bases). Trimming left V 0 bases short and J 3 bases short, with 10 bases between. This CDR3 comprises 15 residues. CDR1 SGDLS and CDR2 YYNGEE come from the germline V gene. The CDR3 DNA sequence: TGTGCCAGCAGCGTAGAAGGACAGAACTACAATGAGCAGTTCTTC. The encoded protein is CASSVEGQNYNEQFF.